This T cell receptor beta chain derives from a study of monozygotic twins with inflammatory bowel disease. Overall study findings and caveats: IBD patients, compared with healthy twins, shared fewer clonotypes with others (especially with disease activity).

TCRalpha and TCRbeta cDNA was put through two nested PCRs of 16 and 9 cycles. TCRdb derives one entry per CDR3 protein from the 5' RACE reads, leaving out DNA. This listing includes approximately 380,000 distinct CDR3 sequences. Staff drew a roughly 2.5 ml blood sample from each donor. From whole blood, total RNA was isolated without any sorting of T cells. The CDR3 is made up of 13 amino acids. Germline values: CDR1 SGHTA, CDR2 FQGNSA. On this clonotype: The antigen is undetermined.

V is TRBV7-2 and J is TRBJ2-7. Sequencing input: blood. The sequence was collected from a human donor with ulcerative colitis or Crohn's disease, or a healthy co-twin of an affected twin (not recorded which). CDR3 amino acids: CASSLMLDYEQYF.